This T cell receptor (beta chain) derives from a study of T cell responses to AZD1222 COVID-19 vaccine. Points from the study as a whole: Increased Spike-specific TCR breadth and depth were observed after two AZD1222 doses. Clonal diversity may have been underestimated, and the donors were mostly white British, with more females than males. The span of vaccine-associated CD4 TCRs extended across spike, with dominance at 160-218 and 743-854.

Here immunoSEQ multiplex PCR was the method, and the copy in TCRdb shows in-frame clones only, minus some. The table shows roughly 140,000 clones, with more than 75% occurring only once. Remarks on this clone: Its antigen is not known.

This clonotype was obtained from an adult in good health. The material was peripheral blood, obtained on day 0 of MenACWY control vaccination.

The chain's CDR3 is CATLSGRPQETQYF. CDR3 DNA sequence: TGTGCCACCCTGAGCGGGAGACCTCAAGAGACCCAGTACTTC. The chain has TRBV6-5 and TRBJ2-5; 8 nucleotides align to TRBD2. Per the germline V gene, CDR1 is MNHEY and CDR2 is SVGAGI. V lost 10 bases to trimming and J lost 2 bases; unmatched junction nucleotides: 9. The CDR3 length is 14 residues.